This is a list of T cell receptor beta chains from one sample in a study of T cells in Graves' hyperthyroidism and ophthalmopathy. TCRdb fed the multiplex PCR reads into MiXCR, producing one record per CDR3 protein. Among fewer than 450,000 distinct CDR3 sequences listed, 11% to 15% were seen once. The specimen sequenced was blood. The receptor source for this set is a man aged 50 to 60 with Graves' ophthalmopathy. Both conserved end residues are part of each CDR3. D genes are given only for firm matches. Clone size is shown for a subset of rows, as once, few, many or a class of expanded clone.

TRBV12-3/TRBV12-4	14	TRBJ2-7	TRBD1	many	CASSSRQGAYEQYF	TGTGCCAGCAGTTCGAGACAGGGGGCCTACGAGCAGTACTTC
TRBV7-9	12	TRBJ1-2	TRBD1	few	CASSAQGNGYTF	TGTGCCAGCAGCGCACAGGGGAATGGCTACACCTTC
TRBV11-1	13	TRBJ2-7	NA	many	CASSLTDNYEQYF	TGTGCCAGCAGTTTGACAGATAACTACGAGCAGTACTTC
TRBV18	15	TRBJ2-7	TRBD1	many	CASSSTGTGTYEQYF	TGTGCCAGCTCATCTACCGGGACAGGGACCTACGAGCAGTACTTC
TRBV2	12	TRBJ1-1	NA	many	CASSEAGRGAFF	TGTGCCAGCAGTGAAGCCGGGAGGGGAGCTTTCTTT
TRBV12-3/TRBV12-4	14	TRBJ2-1	NA	many	CASTLRIGDNEQFF	TGTGCCAGCACCCTCCGGATAGGGGACAATGAGCAGTTCTTC
TRBV6-1	13	TRBJ2-7	NA	many	CASSPAGAYEQYF	TGTGCCAGCAGCCCCGCCGGGGCATACGAGCAGTACTTC
TRBV7-2	13	TRBJ2-5	NA	many	CASSLGLRETQYF	TGTGCCAGCAGCTTAGGGCTAAGAGAGACCCAGTACTTC
TRBV27	15	TRBJ2-7	NA	many	CASSLAAGSPYEQYF	TGTGCCAGCAGTTTAGCGGCGGGAAGCCCCTACGAGCAGTACTTC
TRBV6-2/TRBV6-3	18	TRBJ2-7	TRBD1	few	CASSYSPQGTGGLYEQYF	TGTGCCAGCAGTTACTCTCCGCAAGGGACAGGGGGCCTCTACGAGCAGTACTTC
TRBV5-8	14	TRBJ1-1	NA	many	CASSFLGGGTEAFF	TGTGCCAGCAGCTTTCTCGGGGGCGGGACTGAAGCTTTCTTT
TRBV7-2	15	TRBJ1-5	NA	NA	CASSFSQFSNQPQHF	TGTGCCAGCAGCTTCTCACAGTTTAGCAATCAGCCCCAGCATTTT
TRBV12-3/TRBV12-4	13	TRBJ1-6	NA	many	CASSSKAVSPLHF	TGTGCCAGCAGTTCAAAGGCGGTATCACCCCTCCACTTT
TRBV19	14	TRBJ1-5	NA	NA	CATSYRESNQPQHF	TGTGCCACTTCCTACAGGGAAAGCAATCAGCCCCAGCATTTT
TRBV30	13	TRBJ1-2	NA	many	CAWSVLANYGYTF	TGTGCCTGGAGTGTGCTTGCTAACTATGGCTACACCTTC
TRBV2	13	TRBJ2-7	TRBD2	many	CASSVGLALEQYF	TGTGCCAGCAGTGTGGGACTAGCACTCGAGCAGTACTTC
TRBV5-1	15	TRBJ2-2	TRBD2	many	CASSFGAGVPGELFF	TGCGCCAGCAGCTTCGGTGCGGGAGTTCCCGGGGAGCTGTTTTTT
TRBV6-1	17	TRBJ2-6	NA	NA	CASSYLPISSGANVLTF	TGTGCCAGCAGTTATCTCCCAATAAGCTCTGGGGCCAACGTCCTGACTTTC
TRBV30	13	TRBJ2-1	NA	many	CAWTSLLRNEQFF	TGTGCCTGGACTTCTCTTTTACGGAATGAGCAGTTCTTC
TRBV12-3/TRBV12-4	12	TRBJ1-2	NA	many	CASIAQGYGYTF	TGTGCCAGCATTGCACAGGGTTACGGCTACACCTTC
TRBV30	13	TRBJ2-7	TRBD2	many	CAWKKAGAGEQYF	TGTGCCTGGAAAAAAGCGGGAGCGGGGGAGCAGTACTTC
TRBV5-1	13	TRBJ1-1	NA	many	CASSLDPNTEAFF	TGCGCCAGCAGCTTGGACCCGAACACTGAAGCTTTCTTT
TRBV7-3	17	TRBJ2-1	TRBD2	many	CASSLGSSGRVYNEQFF	TGTGCCAGCAGCTTAGGTTCTAGCGGGAGGGTTTACAATGAGCAGTTCTTC
TRBV7-9	15	TRBJ2-2	TRBD1	many	CASSWGQGSTGELFF	TGTGCCAGCAGCTGGGGACAGGGGAGCACCGGGGAGCTGTTTTTT
TRBV6-1	15	TRBJ2-1	TRBD2	many	CASSETSGYYNEQFF	TGTGCCAGCAGTGAGACTAGCGGGTATTACAATGAGCAGTTCTTC
TRBV3-1	14	TRBJ2-3	NA	few	CASSQGVAEDTQYF	TGTGCCAGCAGCCAAGGCGTAGCGGAAGATACGCAGTATTTT
TRBV7-9	15	TRBJ1-1	NA	few	CASSLAFRQNTEAFF	TGTGCCAGCAGCTTAGCGTTCCGACAAAACACTGAAGCTTTCTTT
TRBV29-1	16	TRBJ1-2	NA	NA	CSVDMPPDETNYGYTF	TGCAGCGTTGATATGCCGCCTGATGAAACTAACTATGGCTACACCTTC
TRBV12-5	16	TRBJ2-3	TRBD1	many	CASGSEGQGVEDTQYF	TGTGCTAGTGGTTCGGAGGGACAGGGGGTGGAAGATACGCAGTATTTT
TRBV29-1	10	TRBJ2-1	NA	few	CSVGYNEQFF	TGCAGCGTTGGATACAATGAGCAGTTCTTC
TRBV20-1	15	TRBJ1-2	NA	many	CSARDLWTENYGYTF	TGCAGTGCTAGAGATCTTTGGACAGAAAACTATGGCTACACCTTC
TRBV5-8	15	TRBJ2-7	NA	many	CASSLGSWVGYEQYF	TGTGCCAGCAGCTTGGGTTCATGGGTAGGCTACGAGCAGTACTTC
TRBV28	14	TRBJ2-5	TRBD2	many	CASSLVGGKETQYF	TGTGCCAGCAGCCTAGTGGGGGGGAAAGAGACCCAGTACTTC
TRBV12-3/TRBV12-4	18	TRBJ2-7	NA	NA	CASSQGGSGSSRSYEQYF	TGTGCCAGCAGCCAAGGCGGTAGCGGCTCTTCCCGGTCCTACGAGCAGTACTTC
TRBV2	12	TRBJ1-2	TRBD1	many	CASSGTGGGYTF	TGTGCCAGCAGCGGGACAGGTGGAGGCTACACCTTC
TRBV14	16	TRBJ2-7	TRBD1	NA	CASSQVRKTGGNEQYF	TGTGCCAGCAGCCAAGTTAGGAAGACAGGGGGTAACGAGCAGTACTTC
TRBV30	15	TRBJ2-2	TRBD2	many	CAWRGLAGATGELFF	TGTGCCTGGAGGGGACTAGCGGGAGCCACCGGGGAGCTGTTTTTT
TRBV12-3/TRBV12-4	13	TRBJ2-1	NA	NA	CASSTRPGTEQFF	TGTGCCAGCAGTACCCGCCCGGGAACTGAGCAGTTCTTC
TRBV16	12	TRBJ2-7	NA	many	CASSQSGNEQYF	TGTGCCAGCAGCCAATCGGGTAACGAGCAGTACTTC
TRBV12-3/TRBV12-4	14	TRBJ2-7	NA	many	CASSTTISGYEQYF	TGTGCCAGCAGTACAACGATCAGCGGGTACGAGCAGTACTTC
TRBV20-1	13	TRBJ2-5	NA	NA	CSAPLVSQETQYF	TGCAGTGCCCCCCTAGTGTCCCAAGAGACCCAGTACTTC
TRBV5-5	15	TRBJ1-4	NA	few	CASSFWAGLNEKLFF	TGTGCCAGCAGCTTCTGGGCAGGGTTGAATGAAAAACTGTTTTTT